What follows are 28 T cell receptor beta chains derived from one specimen sequenced in a study of blood T cell repertoires in COVID-19 (dated by TCRdb to 2018 to 2021). Library prep was done by the immunoSEQ multiplex PCR assay. Drawn from immuneACCESS, this table holds only the in-frame rearrangements with V and J called that TCRdb kept. Clones are partly lost; checked studies trace under half to an unresolved V gene and leave the rest unexplained. For this sample the table gives around 260,000 clones, of which approximately 83% were detected only once. The ten top clones hold 4% to 4.5% of the sample. Input material: PBMCs or T cells enriched from blood (not recorded which). These TCRs come from a woman between 25 and 40 years old who had recovered from COVID-19.

The CDR3 sequence is CASIGAGRFGEKLFF. CDR3 DNA: TGTGCCAGCATAGGGGCAGGTAGATTCGGTGAAAAACTGTTTTTT. The V gene is TRBV25-1, the J gene TRBJ1-4, with TRBD1 as a possible D gene (5 bases). V lost 7 bases to trimming and J lost 7 bases, with 19 bases between them. The length of the CDR3 is 15 residues. Germline V CDR1 and CDR2: MGHDK, SYGVNS.

This clone was seen only once. The chain carries TRBV5-6 and TRBJ2-3; 9 bases align to TRBD2. The germline V gene encodes CDR1 SGHDT and CDR2 YYEEEE. The V and J ends lost 2 bases and 2 bases, in that order; junction bases with no gene match: 6. The CDR3 is 16 amino acids. CDR3 protein: CASSLEGLALTDTQYF. The CDR3 DNA sequence: TGTGCCAGCAGCTTAGAGGGACTAGCTCTCACAGATACGCAGTATTTT. Full variable domain (outside the CDR3, taken from reference TRBV5-6 and TRBJ2-3): DAGVTQSPTHLIKTRGQQVTLRCSPKSGHDTVSWYQQALGQGPQFIFQYYEEEERQRGNFPDRFSGHQFPNYSSELNVNALLLGDSALYLCASSLEGLALTDTQYFGPGTRLTVL.

The chain uses TRBV6-5 and TRBJ1-4, with TRBD1 matching 7 bases. CDR1 is MNHEY and CDR2 is SVGAGI in the germline V gene. V gave up 0 bases and J gave up 7 bases; unmatched junction bases: 5. The CDR3 extends over 15 amino acids. As DNA, the CDR3 is TGTGCCAGCAGTTACTCGAAGGGGGCGAGTGAAAAACTGTTTTTT. Protein: CASSYSKGASEKLFF.

The V and J genes are TRBV3-1 (or the pseudogene TRBV3-2) and TRBJ1-1; no clear D. The CDR3 is 15 residues long. Germline V gives CDR1 LGHDT, CDR2 YNNKEL (reference sequence). Between the trimmed V and J ends, which lost 4 bases and 4 bases, there was a span of 16 bases. The CDR3 nucleotides are TGTGCCAGCAGCCCTCCCCTCGGGGTGAGCACTGAAGCTTTCTTT. It encodes CASSPPLGVSTEAFF.

Here the CDR3 reads CASSEAGDTEAFF. The CDR3 region has the DNA TGTGCCAGCAGTGAGGCAGGGGACACTGAAGCTTTCTTT. The chain couples TRBV6-1 to TRBJ1-1, with a weak D call TRBD1 (6 bases). Germline values: CDR1 MNHNS, CDR2 SASEGT. V lost 3 bases, J lost 3 bases, and 8 bases lay in between. The CDR3 loop spans 13 amino acids.

The rearrangement links TRBV5-6 to TRBJ2-3; 7 positions agree with TRBD2. V gave up 0 bases and J gave up 2 bases; unmatched junction bases: 6. Germline assignment: CDR1 SGHDT and CDR2 YYEEEE. The CDR3 is 16 residues long. DNA for the CDR3: TGTGCCAGCAGCTTGGGATGGCGGGGGTCCACAGATACGCAGTATTTT. It translates to CASSLGWRGSTDTQYF.

The chain combines TRBV13 with TRBJ1-2, with 9 bases identical to TRBD1. The CDR3 runs 19 residues. V lost 5 bases and J lost 0; bases outside the gene matches: 16. Germline V lookup: CDR1 PRHDT, CDR2 FYEKMQ (reference sequence). CDR3 region: CASSNIFRDRVRANYGYTF. Here the CDR3 DNA reads TGTGCCAGCAGCAATATCTTCCGGGACAGGGTCAGAGCTAACTATGGCTACACCTTC.

The rearrangement uses TRBV27 and TRBJ1-2; 7 nucleotides align to TRBD1. Germline lookup yields CDR1 MNHEY and CDR2 SMNVEV (reference sequence). V was pared by 6 bases and J by 4 bases, with 11 bases of the junction left unmatched. The CDR3 runs 15 residues. This chain's CDR3 is CASSITGDSLYGYTF. The CDR3 nucleotides read TGTGCCAGCAGCATCACCGGGGACAGCCTCTATGGCTACACCTTC.

The chain is built from TRBV7-2 and TRBJ2-6; TRBD1 aligns across 9 bases. V lost 5 bases, J lost 0 bases, and 8 bases stayed unmatched. CDR1 is SGHTA and CDR2 is FQGNSA in the germline V gene. This CDR3 is built from 18 residues. The chain's CDR3 is CASSLGGTGSSGANVLTF. The CDR3 DNA follows: TGTGCCAGCAGCCTCGGTGGGACAGGGTCCTCTGGGGCCAACGTCCTGACTTTC.

The chain carries TRBV5-4 and TRBJ1-1; 12 bases map to TRBD1. CDR1 and CDR2 from the germline V gene are SGHNT and YYREEE (reference sequence). The CDR3 has 20 residues. Trimming at V came to 3 bases and at J to 0 bases, leaving 15 bases not matched to a gene. Here the CDR3 reads CASSSGQGASKVNMNTEAFF. The CDR3 DNA follows: TGTGCCAGCAGCTCGGGACAGGGGGCGTCTAAGGTGAATATGAACACTGAAGCTTTCTTT.

This clone was found a few times. The genes are TRBV3-1 (or the pseudogene TRBV3-2) and TRBJ1-6; D not resolved. V lost 3 bases to trimming and J lost 7 bases, with 16 bases between them. CDR1 and CDR2 from the germline V gene are LGHDT and YNNKEL (reference sequence). The CDR3 loop spans 16 amino acids. CDR3 sequence reads: CASSQGGPGVNSPLHF. Here the CDR3 DNA reads TGTGCCAGCAGCCAGGGCGGGCCAGGCGTCAATTCACCCCTCCACTTT.

The count of this clone is one. This chain links TRBV6-2 or TRBV6-3 with TRBJ1-1; 7 nucleotides match TRBD1. Germline CDR1 reads MNHEY; CDR2 reads SVGEGT. J was trimmed by 1 base and V by 6 bases; bases with no gene match: 11. This CDR3 region has 16 residues. CDR3 sequence (DNA): TGTGCCAGCAGCTTCGACAGGGTCTTCCCGAACACTGAAGCTTTCTTT. The encoded protein is CASSFDRVFPNTEAFF.

The chain uses TRBV30 and TRBJ2-3, with 7 bases lining up with TRBD2. Germline CDR1 reads GTSNPN; CDR2 reads SVGIG (reference sequence). CDR3 length: 18 residues. V was pared by 1 base and J by 2 bases, with 15 bases of the junction left unmatched. For the CDR3, the DNA is TGTGCCTGGAGTGAGTACGTTCGCCGACTAGCCCACACAGATACGCAGTATTTT. Encoded protein: CAWSEYVRRLAHTDTQYF.

The chain uses TRBV7-7 and TRBJ2-2, with D uncertain. This CDR3 is built from 16 residues. V lost 5 bases, J lost 6 bases, and 19 bases lay in between. Germline CDR1 and CDR2: SSHAT and FNYEAQ (reference sequence). The CDR3 coding sequence is TGTGCCAGCAGCCTCTCATTAGATGCGCGGTCCGGGGAGCTGTTTTTT. It yields the protein CASSLSLDARSGELFF.

This chain joins TRBV19 and TRBJ1-1, with D possibly being TRBD1 (5 bases). Germline values: CDR1 LNHDA, CDR2 SQIVND (reference sequence). V dropped 3 bases and J dropped 3 bases, with 14 bases sitting between them. The CDR3 is made up of 15 amino acids. The CDR3 spells CASSIARTGYTEAFF. Here the CDR3 DNA reads TGTGCCAGTAGTATCGCCCGCACAGGTTACACTGAAGCTTTCTTT.

This clone occurred a few times. The chain is built from TRBV28 and TRBJ1-2; weak D call: TRBD1 (6 bases). The germline V and J ends were trimmed by 2 bases and 0 bases, with 19 bases remaining between them. The germline V gene has CDR1 MDHEN and CDR2 SYDVKM. The CDR3 sequence is 18 residues long. For the CDR3, the DNA is TGTGCCAGCAGTTTACCTACAGGGATGGCTACAGCTAACTATGGCTACACCTTC. This sequence encodes CASSLPTGMATANYGYTF.

The V and J genes are TRBV10-3 and TRBJ2-2; 11 positions agree with TRBD1. Looked up from germline, CDR1 is ENHRY and CDR2 is SYGVKD. CDR3 length equals 14 residues. V shed 6 bases, J shed 5 bases, and the junction held 2 bases outside the gene matches. The CDR3 sequence: CAISGTGGTGELFF. In DNA form, the CDR3 reads TGTGCCATCAGCGGGACAGGGGGAACCGGGGAGCTGTTTTTT.

The genes are TRBV10-1 and TRBJ2-7; a possible D gene is TRBD1 (6 bases). Trimming took 4 bases from V and 3 from J, leaving 16 bases between them. Germline V CDR1 and CDR2: WNHNN, SYGVQD (reference sequence). The CDR3 extends over 15 amino acids. The CDR3 DNA follows: TGCGCCAGCAGTGGCCCCGAGACAGGCCTCTACGAGCAGTACTTC. Its protein is CASSGPETGLYEQYF.

The sample holds one count of this clone. The J gene is TRBJ2-7, the V gene TRBV18, with 14 bases fitting TRBD2. From germline, CDR1 is KGHSH and CDR2 LQKENI. This CDR3 has 15 residues. The V gene end was trimmed by 4 bases and the J gene end by 7 bases; junction bases not matched to a gene: 6. The DNA for the CDR3 is TGTGCCAGCTCACTGGGACTAGCGGGAGAAGGGGAGCAGTACTTC. This encodes CASSLGLAGEGEQYF.

The chain uses TRBV19 and TRBJ2-1; 8 nucleotides line up with TRBD2. This CDR3 comprises 19 residues. Germline values: CDR1 LNHDA, CDR2 SQIVND (reference sequence). J lost 0 bases, V lost 6 bases, and 16 bases had no gene match. CDR3 region: CASRDHEEVAGYSYNEQFF. In DNA, the CDR3 is TGTGCCAGTAGGGATCACGAGGAAGTAGCGGGATACTCCTACAATGAGCAGTTCTTC. The full variable domain, with the rest looked up from reference TRBV19 and TRBJ2-1, is DGGITQSPKYLFRKEGQNVTLSCEQNLNHDAMYWYRQDPGQGLRLIYYSQIVNDFQKGDIAEGYSVSREKKESFPLTVTSAQKNPTAFYLCASRDHEEVAGYSYNEQFFGPGTRLTVL.

In DNA form, the CDR3 reads TGTGCCAGCAGACACCCGGGACAGGGGGCTAACTATGGCTACACCTTC. The encoded protein is CASRHPGQGANYGYTF. The chain has TRBV5-4 and TRBJ1-2; 11 bases agree with TRBD1. Germline assignment: CDR1 SGHNT and CDR2 YYREEE (reference sequence). Germline trimming cut 5 bases from V and 0 bases from J; bases unmatched to any gene: 6. The CDR3 runs 16 residues. The whole variable domain, filled in from reference TRBV5-4 and TRBJ1-2, reads ETGVTQSPTHLIKTRGQQVTLRCSSQSGHNTVSWYQQALGQGPQFIFQYYREEENGRGNFPPRFSGLQFPNYSSELNVNALELDDSALYLCASRHPGQGANYGYTFGSGTRLTVV.

On this clone: Other DNA sequences in this sample translate to the same CDR3. The rearrangement uses TRBV29-1 and TRBJ1-5, with TRBD1 identical over 8 bases. Trimming cost V 2 bases and J 4 bases; bases outside gene matches: 1. Looked up from germline, CDR1 is SQVTM and CDR2 is ANQGSEA. The CDR3 spans 13 residues. The CDR3 reads CSVETGGNQPQHF. CDR3 nucleotides: TGCAGCGTTGAAACAGGGGGGAATCAGCCCCAGCATTTT. Together with reference TRBV29-1 and TRBJ1-5, the CDR3 gives the full variable domain: SAVISQKPSRDICQRGTSLTIQCQVDSQVTMMFWYRQQPGQSLTLIATANQGSEATYESGFVIDKFPISRPNLTFSTLTVSNMSPEDSSIYLCSVETGGNQPQHFGDGTRLSIL.

The chain combines TRBV9 with TRBJ1-3, with TRBD1 as a possible D gene (6 bases). V was cut by 0 bases and J by 0 bases, with 16 bases left in between. The CDR3 has 18 residues. CDR1 is SGDLS and CDR2 is YYNGEE in the germline V gene. CDR3 in DNA: TGTGCCAGCAGCGTAGGAGGGGGACAATCTCTCTCTGGAAACACCATATATTTT. Translation gives CASSVGGGQSLSGNTIYF.

This clone was detected a few times. V is TRBV3-1 (or the pseudogene TRBV3-2) and J is TRBJ2-6; no clear D. CDR1 LGHDT and CDR2 YNNKEL come from the germline V gene (reference sequence). There are 16 residues in the CDR3. Trimming removed 0 bases at V and 0 bases at J, with 6 bases between. The CDR3 DNA reads TGTGCCAGCAGCCAAGAAGCGCTCTCTGGGGCCAACGTCCTGACTTTC. Translation gives CASSQEALSGANVLTF.

This clone was seen a few times. V gene TRBV27 combines with J gene TRBJ2-1; 7 bases are a match to TRBD1. The V segment lost 2 bases and the J segment 10 bases; nucleotides outside the gene matches: 5. This CDR3 region has 13 residues. The germline V gene encodes CDR1 MNHEY and CDR2 SMNVEV (reference sequence). CDR3 DNA sequence: TGTGCCAGCAGTTTACCTAACAGGGGCGAGCAGTTCTTC. Translation: CASSLPNRGEQFF.

The chain employs TRBV5-5 and TRBJ1-1; no reliable D call. CDR1 and CDR2 from the germline V gene are SGHKS and YYEKEE (reference sequence). The CDR3 spans 15 residues. Trimming took 0 bases from V and 3 from J, leaving 12 bases between them. The CDR3 region is CASSLASLDDTEAFF. In DNA, the CDR3 is TGTGCCAGCAGCTTGGCCTCCTTAGATGACACTGAAGCTTTCTTT. Drawing the rest from reference TRBV5-5 and TRBJ1-1, the complete variable domain is DAGVTQSPTHLIKTRGQQVTLRCSPISGHKSVSWYQQVLGQGPQFIFQYYEKEERGRGNFPDRFSARQFPNYSSELNVNALLLGDSALYLCASSLASLDDTEAFFGQGTRLTVV.

As regards this clone: Distinct nucleotide sequences in the sample also encode this CDR3. The chain carries TRBV28 and TRBJ1-1; tentative D call: TRBD1 (5 bases). Trimming took 3 bases from V and 2 from J, leaving 10 bases between them. The germline CDR1 and CDR2 sequences are MDHEN and SYDVKM. The CDR3 runs to 14 residues. The CDR3 loop is CASSLGQGNTEAFF. The CDR3 DNA reads TGTGCCAGCAGTTTGGGCCAGGGAAACACTGAAGCTTTCTTT.

The J gene is TRBJ2-5, the V gene TRBV28; TRBD2 is a possible D gene (8 bases). The CDR3 extends over 17 amino acids. V shed 2 bases and J shed 1 base, with 17 bases lying between them. Germline V lookup: CDR1 MDHEN, CDR2 SYDVKM. In DNA form, the CDR3 reads TGTGCCAGCAGTTTAAGGGGACAGCGGGGGATCCAAGAGACCCAGTACTTC. This translates into CASSLRGQRGIQETQYF.